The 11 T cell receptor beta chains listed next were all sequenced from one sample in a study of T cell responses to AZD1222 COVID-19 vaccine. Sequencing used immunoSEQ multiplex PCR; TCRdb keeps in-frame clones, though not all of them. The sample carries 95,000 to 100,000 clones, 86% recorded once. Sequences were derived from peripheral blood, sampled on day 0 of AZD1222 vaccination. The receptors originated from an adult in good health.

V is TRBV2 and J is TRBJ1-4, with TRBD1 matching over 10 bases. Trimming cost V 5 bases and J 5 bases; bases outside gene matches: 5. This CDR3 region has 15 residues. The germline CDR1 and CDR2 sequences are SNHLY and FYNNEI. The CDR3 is CASSTRGQGNEKLFF. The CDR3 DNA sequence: TGTGCCAGCAGTACAAGGGGACAGGGGAATGAAAAACTGTTTTTT.

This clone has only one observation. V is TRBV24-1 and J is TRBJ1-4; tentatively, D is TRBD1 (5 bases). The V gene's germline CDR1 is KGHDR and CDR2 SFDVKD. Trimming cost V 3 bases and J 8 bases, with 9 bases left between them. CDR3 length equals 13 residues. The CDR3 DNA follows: TGTGCCACCAGTGATCGACGGGGGGAAAAACTGTTTTTT. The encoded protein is CATSDRRGEKLFF.

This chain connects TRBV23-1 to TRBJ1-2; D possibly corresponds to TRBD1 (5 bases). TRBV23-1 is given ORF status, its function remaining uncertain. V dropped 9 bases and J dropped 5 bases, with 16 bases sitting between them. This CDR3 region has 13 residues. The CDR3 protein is CARAPGTKYGYTF. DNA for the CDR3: TGCGCCAGGGCCCCGGGGACGAAGTATGGCTACACCTTC.

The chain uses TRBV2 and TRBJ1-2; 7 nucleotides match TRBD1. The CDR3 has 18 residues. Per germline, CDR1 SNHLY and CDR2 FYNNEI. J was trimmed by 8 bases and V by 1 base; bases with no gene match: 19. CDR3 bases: TGTGCCAGCAGTGAAGGCCCCATTATCACGGGACAGAGGATAGGCTACACCTTC. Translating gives CASSEGPIITGQRIGYTF.

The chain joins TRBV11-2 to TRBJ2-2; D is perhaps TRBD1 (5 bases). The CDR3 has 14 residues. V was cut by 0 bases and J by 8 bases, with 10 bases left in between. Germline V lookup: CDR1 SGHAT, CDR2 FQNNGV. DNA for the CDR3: TGTGCCAGCAGCTTAGACAGGGTGAGGGGGGAGCTGTTTTTT. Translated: CASSLDRVRGELFF.

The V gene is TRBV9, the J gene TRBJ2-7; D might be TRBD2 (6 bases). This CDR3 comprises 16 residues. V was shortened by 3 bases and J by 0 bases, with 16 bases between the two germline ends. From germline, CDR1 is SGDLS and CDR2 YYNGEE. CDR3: CASSGIGGGTSYEQYF. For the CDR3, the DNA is TGTGCCAGCAGCGGCATCGGTGGCGGGACCTCCTACGAGCAGTACTTC.

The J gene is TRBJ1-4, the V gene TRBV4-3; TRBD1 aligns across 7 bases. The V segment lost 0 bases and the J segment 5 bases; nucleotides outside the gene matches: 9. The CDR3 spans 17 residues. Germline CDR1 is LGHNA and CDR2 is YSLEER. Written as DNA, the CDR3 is TGCGCCAGCAGCCAAGAAGGTTGGGACAGCCTGAATGAAAAACTGTTTTTT. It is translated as CASSQEGWDSLNEKLFF.

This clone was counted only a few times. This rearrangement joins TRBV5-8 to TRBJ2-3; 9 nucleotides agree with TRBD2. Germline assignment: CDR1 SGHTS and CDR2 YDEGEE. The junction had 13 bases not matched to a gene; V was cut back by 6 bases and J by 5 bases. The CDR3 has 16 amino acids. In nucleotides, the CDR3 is TGTGCCAGCACCTTCCTCGTAGCGGGAGCGGGAGATACGCAGTATTTT. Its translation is CASTFLVAGAGDTQYF. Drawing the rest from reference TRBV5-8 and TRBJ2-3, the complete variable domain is EAGVTQSPTHLIKTRGQQATLRCSPISGHTSVYWYQQALGLGLQFLLWYDEGEERNRGNFPPRFSGRQFPNYSSELNVNALELEDSALYLCASTFLVAGAGDTQYFGPGTRLTVL.

The chain's CDR3 is CASSEIGNTIYF. The CDR3, as DNA: TGCGCCAGCAGCGAGATCGGAAACACCATATATTTT. J is TRBJ1-3 and V is TRBV4-1; D remains ambiguous. Germline CDR1 MGHRA, CDR2 YSYEKL. Between the trimmed V and J ends, which lost 5 bases and 4 bases, there was a span of 6 bases. This CDR3 is 12 amino acids long.

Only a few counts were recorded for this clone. The DNA for the CDR3 is TGTGCCAGCTCACCACCTTTAACAGGGCCGCGGTATAATTCACCCCTCCACTTT. Its protein is CASSPPLTGPRYNSPLHF. The chain is built from TRBV18 and TRBJ1-6; TRBD1 might be the D (6 bases). Germline values: CDR1 KGHSH, CDR2 LQKENI. V was cut by 0 bases and J by 4 bases, with 16 bases left in between. The length of the CDR3 is 18 residues.

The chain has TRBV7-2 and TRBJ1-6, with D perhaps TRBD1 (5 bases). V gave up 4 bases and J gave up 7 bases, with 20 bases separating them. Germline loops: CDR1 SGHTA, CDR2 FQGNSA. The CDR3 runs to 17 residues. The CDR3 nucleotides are TGTGCCAGCAGCTACCTCCCACAGGACCTCATCAATTCACCCCTCCACTTT. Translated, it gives CASSYLPQDLINSPLHF.